One and the same sample provided the 25 T cell receptor beta chains below, sequenced in a study of blood T cell repertoires in COVID-19. Sequencing was performed with immunoSEQ multiplex PCR; in TCRdb, only in-frame clones are kept and a portion is missing. The data hold 200,000 to 250,000 clones, with 80% observed a single time. The material sequenced was PBMCs or T cells enriched from blood (not recorded which). Every receptor here comes from a woman between 40 and 55 years old with acute COVID-19.

This chain uses TRBV29-1 with TRBJ1-2, with 8 bases that match TRBD1. Germline CDR1 is SQVTM and CDR2 is ANQGSEA. The CDR3 length is 15 residues. The J segment lost 2 bases and the V segment lost 6 bases, leaving 11 bases of the junction unmatched. Here the CDR3 DNA reads TGCAGCGTGGAGGTCACAGGGGGGACCAACTATGGCTACACCTTC. The encoded protein is CSVEVTGGTNYGYTF. The full variable domain, its missing parts supplied by reference TRBV29-1 and TRBJ1-2, is SAVISQKPSRDICQRGTSLTIQCQVDSQVTMMFWYRQQPGQSLTLIATANQGSEATYESGFVIDKFPISRPNLTFSTLTVSNMSPEDSSIYLCSVEVTGGTNYGYTFGSGTRLTVV.

The chain combines TRBV2 with TRBJ2-1; 8 nucleotides align to TRBD1. Looked up from germline, CDR1 is SNHLY and CDR2 is FYNNEI. The CDR3 is 15 residues long. V lost 6 bases, J lost 0 bases, and 4 bases stayed unmatched. The CDR3, as DNA: TGTGCCAGCAGACGTACAGGGGGCTCCTACAATGAGCAGTTCTTC. It translates to CASRRTGGSYNEQFF.

The rearrangement joins TRBV6-4 to TRBJ1-6; D is unresolved. Per germline, CDR1 MRHNA and CDR2 SNTAGT. CDR3 size: 13 residues. V lost 9 bases to trimming and J lost 3 bases, with 9 bases between them. The CDR3 nucleotides are TGTGCCAGTCAGGAAGACTATAATTCACCCCTCCACTTT. Its protein product is CASQEDYNSPLHF.

This chain connects TRBV5-1 to TRBJ2-7; maybe TRBD1 (6 bases). CDR3 length: 16 residues. The germline V and J ends were trimmed by 0 bases and 1 base, with 14 bases remaining between them. The V gene's germline CDR1 is SGHRS and CDR2 YFSETQ. The CDR3 nucleotides are TGCGCCAGCAGCTTGGGTCAGGGGAGCGAGTCCTACGAGCAGTACTTC. As protein: CASSLGQGSESYEQYF.

The J gene is TRBJ1-5, the V gene TRBV2, with a possible D match to TRBD1 (5 bases). Between the trimmed V and J ends, which lost 6 bases and 3 bases, there was a span of 18 bases. The germline V gene has CDR1 SNHLY and CDR2 FYNNEI. The CDR3 has 16 amino acids. The DNA for the CDR3 is TGTGCCAGCAGGGGGGGAGGGGCGTACAACAATCAGCCCCAGCATTTT. Protein: CASRGGGAYNNQPQHF.

V gene TRBV6-5 combines with J gene TRBJ1-2; tentative D call: TRBD1 (6 bases). Trimming removed 7 bases from V and 3 bases from J, with 15 bases in between. The length of the CDR3 is 14 residues. Germline V lookup: CDR1 MNHEY, CDR2 SVGAGI. This CDR3 reads CASTQGRRDYGYTF. In DNA form, the CDR3 reads TGTGCCAGCACACAGGGACGGCGAGACTATGGCTACACCTTC.

The chain uses TRBV27 and TRBJ1-2, with TRBD1 as a possible D gene (6 bases). From germline, CDR1 is MNHEY and CDR2 SMNVEV (reference sequence). The CDR3 totals 14 residues. V was pared by 4 bases and J by 6 bases, with 15 bases between. The CDR3 here is CASSSNRGADGYTF. CDR3 DNA: TGTGCCAGCAGTTCCAACCGGGGGGCGGATGGCTACACCTTC.

This clone was counted a few times. The J gene is TRBJ2-3, the V gene TRBV5-1; 9 bases agree with TRBD2. V trimming: 3 bases; J trimming: 1 base; junction bases outside the gene matches: 3. The germline V gene has CDR1 SGHRS and CDR2 YFSETQ. The CDR3 sequence is 15 residues long. This CDR3 is CASSSIAGGTDTQYF. CDR3 coding DNA: TGCGCCAGCAGCTCAATAGCGGGAGGCACAGATACGCAGTATTTT.

V usage is TRBV7-8 and J usage is TRBJ1-6; D not resolved. The V end was cut by 2 bases, the J end by 7 bases, with 12 bases between. This CDR3 contains 15 residues. Germline-derived CDR1 and CDR2 are SGHVS and FQNEAQ. The DNA for the CDR3 is TGTGCCAGCAGCTTATTCGCCAGGAACAATTCACCCCTCCACTTT. This sequence encodes CASSLFARNNSPLHF.

This chain uses TRBV30 with TRBJ1-4; maybe TRBD1 (6 bases). The germline V and J ends were trimmed by 4 bases and 4 bases, with 10 bases remaining between them. The length of the CDR3 is 13 residues. Per germline, CDR1 GTSNPN and CDR2 SVGIG (reference sequence). The CDR3 sequence: CAWKGTNNEKLFF. The CDR3 coding sequence is TGTGCCTGGAAGGGGACAAATAATGAAAAACTGTTTTTT.

The CDR3 DNA sequence: TGTGCCAGCAGCTTAGGGGGACAGGCTTATTCACCCCTCCACTTT. Amino acid sequence: CASSLGGQAYSPLHF. V is TRBV13 and J is TRBJ1-6; 8 nucleotides agree with TRBD1. The CDR3 is 15 residues long. The J segment lost 8 bases and the V segment lost 0 bases, leaving 3 bases of the junction unmatched. The germline V gene has CDR1 PRHDT and CDR2 FYEKMQ (reference sequence).

V gene TRBV5-1 combines with J gene TRBJ1-1, with 8 bases aligning to TRBD1. Unmatched junction bases numbered 9, after V lost 4 bases and J lost 1 base. Germline V gene lookup returns CDR1 SGHRS and CDR2 YFSETQ. The CDR3 runs to 16 residues. The CDR3 bases are TGCGCCAGCAGCGCTGGGACAGGTAGAGGGAACACTGAAGCTTTCTTT. This encodes CASSAGTGRGNTEAFF.

In this sample, this clone turned up a few times. The V and J genes are TRBV7-2 and TRBJ2-1, with a possible D match to TRBD1 (6 bases). The CDR3 consists of 15 residues. CDR1 and CDR2 from the germline V gene are SGHTA and FQGNSA. V lost 5 bases, J lost 7 bases, and 18 bases lay in between. The CDR3, as DNA: TGTGCCAGCAGCCCCGACTCTGGGACAAAGAATGAGCAGTTCTTC. It specifies CASSPDSGTKNEQFF.

The chain joins TRBV6-5 to TRBJ2-7, with 9 bases that match TRBD2. The length of the CDR3 is 15 residues. Germline CDR1 MNHEY, CDR2 SVGAGI. The trim removed 0 bases at V and 3 bases at J, leaving 3 bases unmatched. The chain's CDR3 is CASSYSVLAGYEQYF. The CDR3 DNA sequence: TGTGCCAGCAGTTACTCGGTACTAGCGGGCTACGAGCAGTACTTC.

The rearrangement uses TRBV6-2 or TRBV6-3 and TRBJ1-5; 12 nucleotides line up with TRBD1. CDR1 and CDR2 (germline): MNHEY, SVGEGT. The CDR3 totals 21 residues. V was clipped by 0 bases and J by 1 base; unmatched bases: 13. CDR3 sequence reads: CASSYSWRDPGQGASNQPQHF. DNA of the CDR3: TGTGCCAGCAGTTACTCGTGGAGAGATCCGGGACAGGGGGCGAGCAATCAGCCCCAGCATTTT.

The chain employs TRBV3-1 (or the pseudogene TRBV3-2) and TRBJ1-2; unclear D gene. The CDR3 sequence is 13 residues long. Trimming took 1 base from V and 8 from J, leaving 11 bases between them. CDR1 and CDR2 (germline): LGHDT, YNNKEL (reference sequence). The CDR3 bases are TGTGCCAGCAGCCAAGTTATCCGGGAAGGCTACACCTTC. It specifies CASSQVIREGYTF.

This chain joins TRBV5-4 and TRBJ1-4; 7 bases are a match to TRBD1. The CDR3 consists of 15 residues. In germline, CDR1 is SGHNT, CDR2 YYREEE (reference sequence). V shed 4 bases and J 7 bases; nucleotides not matched to a gene: 10. CDR3 protein: CASSRSTGKSEKLFF. The CDR3 DNA is TGTGCCAGCAGCCGCTCGACAGGGAAGTCTGAAAAACTGTTTTTT.

V usage is TRBV5-4 and J usage is TRBJ2-7; D gene unclear. The CDR3 runs to 13 residues. Germline assignment: CDR1 SGHNT and CDR2 YYREEE (reference sequence). V was pared by 7 bases and J by 1 base, with 12 bases between. CDR3 sequence: CASSLGNSYEQYF. The CDR3 DNA sequence: TGTGCCAGCTCCCTAGGCAATTCCTACGAGCAGTACTTC.

This chain links TRBV10-2 with TRBJ2-5; possibly TRBD1 for D (5 bases). The CDR3 contains 13 residues. The V end lost 6 bases, the J end lost 3 bases, and 11 bases lay between the germline ends. CDR1 is WSHSY, CDR2 SAAADI, per germline. The DNA of the CDR3 is TGCGCCAGCAGGTTGGCAGGGAAAGAGACCCAGTACTTC. Amino acids: CASRLAGKETQYF.

The rearrangement uses TRBV24-1 and TRBJ2-3, with 8 bases lining up with TRBD1. The CDR3 has 14 amino acids. The J segment lost 3 bases and the V segment lost 5 bases, leaving 3 bases of the junction unmatched. The germline V gene encodes CDR1 KGHDR and CDR2 SFDVKD. The CDR3 sequence: CATSVQGATDTQYF. CDR3 nucleotide sequence: TGTGCCACCAGTGTGCAGGGGGCAACAGATACGCAGTATTTT.

This sequence joins TRBV5-4 and TRBJ1-1; D possibly corresponds to TRBD1 (6 bases). V was clipped by 1 base and J by 9 bases, with 10 bases between them. The CDR3 is 12 amino acids. Germline V gives CDR1 SGHNT, CDR2 YYREEE (reference sequence). The CDR3 here is CASSLTGSQAFF. CDR3 DNA: TGTGCCAGCAGCTTGACAGGGAGCCAAGCTTTCTTT.

V and J are TRBV20-1 and TRBJ2-3; D is unclear. CDR1 is DFQATT, CDR2 SNEGSKA, per germline (reference sequence). There are 10 residues in the CDR3. Deletions cut 5 bases from V and 3 bases from J, with 3 bases between. The CDR3 coding sequence is TGCAGTGCTCATACAGATACGCAGTATTTT. Translating gives CSAHTDTQYF.

The chain joins TRBV28 to TRBJ1-5; 7 bases are a match to TRBD1. The germline V gene encodes CDR1 MDHEN and CDR2 SYDVKM. The CDR3 runs 15 residues. The V and J ends lost 7 bases and 0 bases, in that order; junction bases with no gene match: 6. This CDR3 is CASTRGTDSNQPQHF. The CDR3 DNA reads TGTGCCAGCACCCGAGGGACAGATAGCAATCAGCCCCAGCATTTT.

In its sample, this clone was seen once. V and J are TRBV27 and TRBJ2-5; the D is unclear. CDR3 length: 12 residues. V gave up 5 bases and J gave up 5 bases, with 9 bases separating them. Germline V CDR1 and CDR2: MNHEY, SMNVEV (reference sequence). The CDR3 reads CASSNYGETQYF. DNA of the CDR3: TGTGCCAGCAGTAACTATGGGGAGACCCAGTACTTC.

This rearrangement joins TRBV24-1 to TRBJ2-1; D is possibly TRBD2 (5 bases). Trimming removed 0 bases from V and 6 bases from J, with 11 bases in between. Germline V lookup: CDR1 KGHDR, CDR2 SFDVKD. This CDR3 region has 15 residues. CDR3 sequence reads: CATSDLAGERNEQFF. The DNA for the CDR3 is TGTGCCACCAGTGATTTGGCCGGGGAGCGCAATGAGCAGTTCTTC.